The rows below give T cell receptor beta chains drawn from one sample of a study of technical replicates of blood from a handful of donors. The data were produced by immunoSEQ multiplex PCR, yet TCRdb's version contains in-frame clones alone and is incomplete. Here the sample spans 60,000 to 90,000 clones, over 95% being singletons. The sample taken for sequencing was T cells isolated from PBMCs. Receptor source: a human donor in good health. CDR3s include the opening cysteine and the closing phenylalanine or tryptophan. Fields, in order: D gene, J gene, clone size, V gene, CDR3 protein, CDR3 DNA. A D gene is named only where the DNA matches it firmly. Size tells how often a clone was seen (once, few, many) or the class of an expanded clone, and some rows leave it out.

TRBD1 TRBJ1-1 - TRBV5-1 CASSQGDKTEAFF TGCGCCAGCAGCCAGGGGGATAAGACTGAAGCTTTCTTT
- TRBJ2-2 few TRBV5-1 CASSPLTSHNTGELFF TGCGCCAGCAGCCCATTAACTAGCCATAACACCGGGGAGCTGTTTTTT
- TRBJ1-3 - TRBV2 CASGRSSGNTIYF TGTGCCAGCGGGCGCTCATCTGGAAACACCATATATTTT
- TRBJ2-2 - TRBV29-1 CSFRGQFTGELFF TGCAGCTTCAGGGGCCAATTCACCGGGGAGCTGTTTTTT
- TRBJ1-2 - TRBV27 CASSYRPGEVDGYTF TGTGCCAGCAGTTATCGCCCCGGAGAAGTGGATGGCTACACCTTC
TRBD2 TRBJ2-1 - TRBV5-4 CASSARLAGDEQFF TGTGCCAGCAGCGCCAGACTAGCGGGAGATGAGCAGTTCTTC
- TRBJ1-6 - TRBV19 CASGLLTFGSPLHF TGTGCCAGTGGACTGTTGACCTTTGGTTCACCCCTCCACTTT
- TRBJ1-1 - TRBV10-3 CAISTGPGTEAFF TGTGCCATCAGTACAGGGCCGGGCACTGAAGCTTTCTTT
TRBD1 TRBJ1-1 - TRBV10-1 CASSETGGTEAFF TGCGCCAGCAGTGAGACAGGGGGCACTGAAGCTTTCTTT
- TRBJ1-2 - TRBV7-2 CASSFVRSPSNYGYTF TGTGCCAGCAGCTTCGTAAGGAGTCCATCCAACTATGGCTACACCTTC
- TRBJ1-1 few TRBV7-9 CASSTATGWNTEAFF TGTGCCAGCAGCACGGCAACAGGGTGGAACACTGAAGCTTTCTTT
- TRBJ1-2 - TRBV7-8 CASSLQGLSLWGYTF TGTGCCAGCAGCTTACAGGGACTATCTCTATGGGGCTACACCTTC
- TRBJ1-1 - TRBV6-6 CASCRVLGVGAFF TGTGCCAGCTGCCGGGTCCTAGGCGTCGGAGCTTTCTTT
- TRBJ2-5 once TRBV5-1 CASSPGETQYF TGCGCCAGCAGCCCCGGGGAGACCCAGTACTTC
- TRBJ1-4 few TRBV30 CAWADRDNEKLFF TGTGCCTGGGCGGACAGAGATAATGAAAAACTGTTTTTT
TRBD1 TRBJ1-5 once TRBV7-2 CASSQRQGDQPQHF TGTGCCAGCAGCCAAAGACAGGGGGATCAGCCCCAGCATTTT
TRBD2 TRBJ2-5 - TRBV28 CASSLFVAGPRETQYF TGTGCCAGCAGTTTATTTGTAGCGGGCCCTCGGGAGACCCAGTACTTC
- TRBJ1-2 - TRBV9 CASGGGQAYVYGYTF TGTGCCAGCGGGGGGGGGCAGGCATATGTCTATGGCTACACCTTC
- TRBJ1-1 once TRBV7-9 CASSHINTEAFF TGTGCCAGCAGCCACATAAACACTGAAGCTTTCTTT
- TRBJ2-3 - TRBV7-9 CASSLVAAPGTQYF TGTGCCAGCAGCTTAGTAGCAGCCCCGGGGACGCAGTATTTT
- TRBJ1-2 once TRBV10-3 CAISESMFRTVLNGSGYTF TGTGCCATCAGTGAGTCGATGTTCCGGACAGTATTAAACGGATCTGGCTACACCTTC
- TRBJ1-1 - TRBV9 CASSVGQPRGTEAFF TGTGCCAGCAGCGTAGGACAGCCCCGAGGCACTGAAGCTTTCTTT
TRBD2 TRBJ2-5 - TRBV7-2 CASSLVAGGLGETQYF TGTGCCAGCAGCTTAGTAGCGGGGGGGCTCGGAGAGACCCAGTACTTC
- TRBJ2-7 - TRBV23-1 CAHGGRGPYEQYF TGCGCCCACGGGGGTAGGGGCCCCTACGAGCAGTACTTC
- TRBJ1-3 - TRBV12-2 CASRRDRGPGNTIYF TGTGCAAGTCGTCGAGACAGGGGTCCTGGAAACACCATATATTTT
- TRBJ2-5 - TRBV11-3 CASSLRRQSQETQYF TGTGCCAGCAGCTTAAGAAGACAGTCACAAGAGACCCAGTACTTC
TRBD2 TRBJ2-1 - TRBV11-3 CASSLNSGGAQFF TGTGCCAGCAGCCTCAACAGCGGGGGGGCCCAGTTCTTC
- TRBJ2-3 - TRBV9 CASSVGQGNTQYF TGTGCCAGCAGCGTAGGCCAGGGAAATACGCAGTATTTT
TRBD2 TRBJ2-7 - TRBV5-4 CASSSPPSGRVNEQYF TGTGCCAGCAGCTCCCCCCCTAGCGGGAGGGTTAACGAGCAGTACTTC
TRBD2 TRBJ2-1 - TRBV19 CASSITSGTLNEQFF TGTGCCAGTAGTATTACTAGCGGGACGCTTAATGAGCAGTTCTTC
- TRBJ2-7 - TRBV4-1 CASSNIMGKGTYEQYF TGCGCCAGCAGCAACATCATGGGGAAGGGGACCTACGAGCAGTACTTC
TRBD1 TRBJ1-2 - TRBV4-1 CASSQDPIPGQGRGYTF TGCGCCAGCAGCCAAGACCCTATCCCGGGACAGGGCAGGGGCTACACCTTC
- TRBJ1-6 - TRBV7-9 CASSLRGSPLHF TGTGCCAGCAGCTTACGGGGGTCACCCCTCCACTTT
- TRBJ2-5 - TRBV2 CASSEALPVRYF TGTGCCAGCAGTGAAGCGCTCCCAGTACGATACTTC